This T cell receptor beta chain was captured in a study of T cells after yellow fever vaccination. TCRdb reanalysed the 5' RACE reads using MiXCR and keeps one entry per CDR3 protein. Among under 400,000 distinct CDR3 sequences listed, 11% were seen once. V was clipped by 6 bases and J by 7 bases; unmatched bases: 28. The CDR3 is made up of 21 amino acids. In germline, CDR1 is MNHEY, CDR2 SVGEGT. The source was PBMCs, collected on the day of the first yellow fever vaccination. V is TRBV6-2 or TRBV6-3 and J is TRBJ2-3; 10 nucleotides match TRBD2. This TCR came from a man aged 18 to 30 who received the YFV17D yellow fever vaccine. The CDR3 region is CASRPLAGSSSLVAKVNTQYF. The CDR3 nucleotides are TGTGCCAGCAGGCCACTAGCGGGGAGCTCTTCGTTAGTCGCAAAAGTAAATACGCAGTATTTT.